These 17 T cell receptor beta chains were sequenced from one sample in a study of glioma-infiltrating T cells after dendritic cell vaccination. Clones were sequenced by immunoSEQ multiplex PCR, and TCRdb holds only the in-frame ones, with some missing. The sample includes tens of thousands of clones, about 80% seen only once; the top ten take about 15%. Time point of the sample: after dendritic cell vaccination, including at tumor progression/relapse. Sequencing used blood, obtained after dendritic cell vaccination. These receptors were collected from a human donor with glioblastoma.

V usage is TRBV4-3 and J usage is TRBJ2-2, with TRBD2 as a possible D gene (6 bases). CDR3 size: 17 residues. Germline CDR1 reads LGHNA; CDR2 reads YSLEER. V lost 3 bases to trimming and J lost 7 bases, with 21 bases between them. The CDR3 sequence: CASSQSPGLGVGGELFF. The DNA for the CDR3 is TGCGCCAGCAGCCAGTCCCCGGGACTTGGTGTGGGCGGGGAGCTGTTTTTT.

The chain is built from TRBV5-5 and TRBJ1-4; D remains unclear. The CDR3 runs 15 residues. Germline V gene data show CDR1 as SGHKS and CDR2 as YYEKEE (reference sequence). The ends were cut back, 5 bases at V and 0 bases at J, with 11 bases in the middle. CDR3 nucleotides: TGTGCCAGCAGTCACGACTCCACAACTAATGAAAAACTGTTTTTT. Translated: CASSHDSTTNEKLFF.

This sequence joins TRBV30 and TRBJ2-7, with 11 bases lining up with TRBD1. V gave up 4 bases and J gave up 5 bases; unmatched junction bases: 7. This CDR3 has 14 amino acids. Per germline, CDR1 GTSNPN and CDR2 SVGIG (reference sequence). The CDR3: CAWKGQGAVDEQYF. The CDR3, as DNA: TGTGCCTGGAAAGGACAGGGGGCGGTGGACGAGCAGTACTTC.

CDR3 loop: CASSLDARSSYNSPLHF. The CDR3 bases are TGTGCCAGCAGCTTGGATGCGCGGAGCTCCTATAATTCACCCCTCCACTTT. The J gene is TRBJ1-6, the V gene TRBV5-4; D is unresolved. This CDR3 spans 17 amino acids. The V gene lost 0 bases and the J gene lost 0 bases, with 10 bases spanning the gap. Germline V CDR1 and CDR2: SGHNT, YYREEE (reference sequence).

This clone was found once. This sequence joins TRBV5-4 and TRBJ1-1; perhaps TRBD1 as D (5 bases). CDR1 is SGHNT and CDR2 is YYREEE in the germline V gene (reference sequence). CDR3 length: 15 amino acids. V shed 0 bases and J shed 4 bases, with 13 bases lying between them. CDR3 sequence: CASSLAEGWGTEAFF. The CDR3 DNA reads TGTGCCAGCAGCTTGGCGGAGGGGTGGGGCACTGAAGCTTTCTTT. The variable domain in full, completed from reference TRBV5-4 and TRBJ1-1, reads ETGVTQSPTHLIKTRGQQVTLRCSSQSGHNTVSWYQQALGQGPQFIFQYYREEENGRGNFPPRFSGLQFPNYSSELNVNALELDDSALYLCASSLAEGWGTEAFFGQGTRLTVV.

CDR3 sequence reads: CATKLGGTAYQEQYF. As DNA, the CDR3 is TGTGCCACCAAGCTTGGTGGGACAGCCTATCAGGAGCAGTACTTC. The rearrangement uses TRBV5-4 and TRBJ2-7, with 7 nucleotides matching TRBD1. CDR1 and CDR2 from the germline V gene are SGHNT and YYREEE (reference sequence). With 9 bases clipped from V and 7 bases from J, the junction kept 19 bases outside the gene matches. This CDR3 is 15 amino acids long. Full variable domain (missing parts from reference TRBV5-4 and TRBJ2-7): ETGVTQSPTHLIKTRGQQVTLRCSSQSGHNTVSWYQQALGQGPQFIFQYYREEENGRGNFPPRFSGLQFPNYSSELNVNALELDDSALYLCATKLGGTAYQEQYFGPGTRLTVT.

The rearrangement joins TRBV5-6 to TRBJ1-6; D might be TRBD1 (6 bases). The V gene lost 1 base and the J gene lost 7 bases, with 12 bases spanning the gap. The germline gives CDR1 SGHDT, CDR2 YYEEEE. The CDR3 covers 15 residues. The CDR3 here is CASSLLAGVNSPLHF. CDR3 DNA: TGTGCCAGCAGCTTGCTGGCAGGGGTGAATTCACCCCTCCACTTT. The whole variable domain, filled in from reference TRBV5-6 and TRBJ1-6, reads DAGVTQSPTHLIKTRGQQVTLRCSPKSGHDTVSWYQQALGQGPQFIFQYYEEEERQRGNFPDRFSGHQFPNYSSELNVNALLLGDSALYLCASSLLAGVNSPLHFGNGTRLTVT.

The J gene is TRBJ1-4, the V gene TRBV5-1; weak D call: TRBD1 (6 bases). CDR3 length: 16 amino acids. The germline gives CDR1 SGHRS, CDR2 YFSETQ. Trimming took off 0 bases at V and 7 bases at J, with 16 bases between the two ends. CDR3 nucleotide sequence: TGCGCCAGCAGCTTGGAAGGCGGGGGGCAGGTTGAAAAACTGTTTTTT. Protein product: CASSLEGGGQVEKLFF.

This clone appeared a few times. V is TRBV2 and J is TRBJ1-2, with 8 nucleotides matching TRBD1. The CDR3 sequence is 13 residues long. The J segment lost 6 bases and the V segment lost 8 bases, leaving 8 bases of the junction unmatched. Germline V gives CDR1 SNHLY, CDR2 FYNNEI. The CDR3 here is CASQTGEVNGYTF. The CDR3 region has the DNA TGTGCCAGCCAGACAGGGGAAGTGAATGGCTACACCTTC.

The J gene is TRBJ1-5, the V gene TRBV27; D not certain. This CDR3 is built from 14 residues. Germline V gives CDR1 MNHEY, CDR2 SMNVEV (reference sequence). V gave up 6 bases and J gave up 1 base, with 10 bases separating them. The CDR3 sequence is CASSTVRSNQPQHF. The CDR3 coding sequence is TGTGCCAGCAGCACTGTCAGGAGCAATCAGCCCCAGCATTTT.

The chain has TRBV4-1 and TRBJ1-1; 10 bases are a match to TRBD1. This CDR3 spans 16 amino acids. CDR1 MGHRA and CDR2 YSYEKL come from the germline V gene. Losses at the gene ends were 6 bases for V and 5 bases for J; bases not matched to a gene: 12. The CDR3 is CASRSLPGQGRTEAFF. The CDR3 DNA reads as TGCGCCAGCAGATCCCTACCGGGACAGGGGAGGACTGAAGCTTTCTTT.

CDR3 in DNA: TGTGCCAGCAGTGAGGGGGGAAGGAACTCTGGGGCCAACGTCCTGACTTTC. Protein product: CASSEGGRNSGANVLTF. The chain joins TRBV2 to TRBJ2-6, with a tentative D call TRBD2 (6 bases). Germline CDR1 SNHLY, CDR2 FYNNEI. The CDR3 totals 17 residues. V lost 3 bases and J 0 bases, leaving 12 bases between the germline ends.

Only one count was recorded for this clone. In DNA form, the CDR3 reads TGTGCCAGCATACTCGACAGGGGTGGTTCACCCCTCCACTTT. Translating it yields CASILDRGGSPLHF. The chain couples TRBV2 to TRBJ1-6; 8 nucleotides align to TRBD1. The CDR3 has 14 amino acids. The V and J ends lost 7 bases and 9 bases, in that order; junction bases with no gene match: 8. Per germline, CDR1 SNHLY and CDR2 FYNNEI. The whole variable domain, filled in from reference TRBV2 and TRBJ1-6, reads EPEVTQTPSHQVTQMGQEVILRCVPISNHLYFYWYRQILGQKVEFLVSFYNNEISEKSEIFDDQFSVERPDGSNFTLKIRSTKLEDSAMYFCASILDRGGSPLHFGNGTRLTVT.

The chain joins TRBV19 to TRBJ1-5, with D tentatively TRBD1 (5 bases). V gave up 8 bases and J gave up 0 bases, with 20 bases separating them. CDR1 is LNHDA, CDR2 SQIVND, per germline (reference sequence). The CDR3 spans 17 residues. CDR3 nucleotides: TGTGCCAGTCGAAAGGGGACTGGATTAATTAGCAATCAGCCCCAGCATTTT. Translated, it gives CASRKGTGLISNQPQHF.

J is TRBJ1-4 and V is TRBV11-2, with D unresolved. The CDR3 spans 15 residues. The germline gives CDR1 SGHAT, CDR2 FQNNGV. V was clipped by 3 bases and J by 3 bases, with 11 bases between them. The CDR3 DNA reads as TGTGCCAGCAGCTTCTGGCATTCGCCTAATGAAAAACTGTTTTTT. It is translated as CASSFWHSPNEKLFF.

This rearrangement joins TRBV5-1 to TRBJ2-1; the match to TRBD2 covers 7 bases. Germline-derived CDR1 and CDR2 are SGHRS and YFSETQ. The CDR3 length is 18 residues. The trim removed 0 bases at V and 0 bases at J, leaving 9 bases unmatched. CDR3 DNA: TGCGCCAGCAGCTTGGCCTTAGCGGGCGATAGCTCCTACAATGAGCAGTTCTTC. It is translated as CASSLALAGDSSYNEQFF.

On this clone: One end of the junction is discordant with germline, which a read error may explain. This chain connects TRBV7-7 to TRBJ2-5; D unclear. The CDR3 length is 13 residues. The germline V gene encodes CDR1 SSHAT and CDR2 FNYEAQ (reference sequence). The CDR3 DNA is TGTGCTAGCAGCTTGGTTTACAGAGAGACCCAGTACTTC. It specifies CASSLVYRETQYF.